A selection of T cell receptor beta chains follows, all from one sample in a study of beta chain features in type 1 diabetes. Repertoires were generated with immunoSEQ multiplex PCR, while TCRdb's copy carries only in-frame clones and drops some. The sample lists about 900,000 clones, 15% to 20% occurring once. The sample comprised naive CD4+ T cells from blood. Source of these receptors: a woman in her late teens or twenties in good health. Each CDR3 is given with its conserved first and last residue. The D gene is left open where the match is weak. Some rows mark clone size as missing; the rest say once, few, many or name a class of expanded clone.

CASSQDFPQLNEQYF,TGTGCCAGCAGCCAAGATTTCCCTCAACTAAACGAGCAGTACTTC,-,-,TRBV4-2,TRBJ2-7
CAITSGNTEAFF,TGTGCCATCACCTCCGGGAACACTGAAGCTTTCTTT,few,-,TRBV10-3,TRBJ1-1
CASSAAGTAYTDTQYF,TGTGCCAGCAGTGCGGCCGGGACAGCGTACACAGATACGCAGTATTTT,-,TRBD1,TRBV28,TRBJ2-3
CASSLFGLAGSKNIQYF,TGTGCCAGCAGTTTATTTGGACTAGCGGGATCCAAAAACATTCAGTACTTC,few,TRBD2,TRBV27,TRBJ2-4
CASSLRVGTTEAFF,TGTGCCAGCAGCTTGAGGGTGGGGACCACTGAAGCTTTCTTT,few,-,TRBV5-4,TRBJ1-1
CASSLNTGELFF,TGTGCCAGCAGCTTAAACACCGGGGAGCTGTTTTTT,few,-,TRBV7-2,TRBJ2-2
CASSLGILSYEQYF,TGTGCCAGCAGCTTAGGAATCCTCTCCTACGAGCAGTACTTC,few,-,TRBV11-2,TRBJ2-7
CASSPLDGYEQYF,TGTGCCAGCTCACCCCTCGACGGCTACGAGCAGTACTTC,-,-,TRBV18,TRBJ2-7
CASSEFLADSYEQYF,TGTGCCAGCAGTGAATTCCTAGCAGACTCCTACGAGCAGTACTTC,few,-,TRBV2,TRBJ2-7
CASSPGAGDAGETQYF,TGTGCCAGCTCACCAGGGGCAGGGGACGCGGGTGAGACCCAGTACTTC,-,-,TRBV18,TRBJ2-5
CSGRLAGSINEQFF,TGCAGCGGCCGACTAGCGGGATCGATAAATGAGCAGTTCTTC,few,TRBD2,TRBV29-1,TRBJ2-1
CAISDPREGHSGANVLTF,TGTGCCATCAGTGATCCAAGGGAGGGCCACTCTGGGGCCAACGTCCTGACTTTC,-,TRBD2,TRBV10-3,TRBJ2-6
CASSLGTGPYEQYF,TGCGCCAGCAGCTTGGGGACAGGGCCCTACGAGCAGTACTTC,few,TRBD1,TRBV5-1,TRBJ2-7
CASSSGRDSNQPQHF,TGTGCCAGCAGTTCTGGACGGGATAGCAATCAGCCCCAGCATTTT,-,-,TRBV27,TRBJ1-5
CASSLRGTSGRLEAYNEQFF,TGTGCCAGCAGCCTTAGGGGGACTAGCGGGAGGCTTGAGGCATACAATGAGCAGTTCTTC,-,TRBD2,TRBV14,TRBJ2-1
CAISGTSGANVLTF,TGTGCCATCTCTGGAACTTCTGGGGCCAACGTCCTGACTTTC,-,-,TRBV10-3,TRBJ2-6
CASSLRLAGTDTQYF,TGTGCCAGCAGTCTGCGACTAGCGGGGACGGATACGCAGTATTTT,few,TRBD2,TRBV28,TRBJ2-3
CASSADGPTYEQYF,TGTGCCAGCTCAGCCGACGGGCCGACCTACGAGCAGTACTTC,few,-,TRBV18,TRBJ2-7
CAALASGVATQYF,TGTGCCGCTTTAGCCTCAGGGGTGGCGACCCAGTACTTC,once,-,TRBV28,TRBJ2-5
CASSLDGANNEQFF,TGTGCCAGCAGCTTAGACGGCGCAAACAATGAGCAGTTCTTC,few,-,TRBV11-1,TRBJ2-1
CASSEGGKRDTEAFF,TGCGCCAGCAGTGAAGGGGGAAAAAGAGACACTGAAGCTTTCTTT,-,-,TRBV10-1,TRBJ1-1
CASSIGGTSYEQYF,TGTGCCAGTAGTATCGGCGGGACCTCCTACGAGCAGTACTTC,few,-,TRBV19,TRBJ2-7
CASRPRAGAGNTIYF,TGTGCCAGCAGACCCCGGGCGGGGGCAGGAAACACCATATATTTT,-,-,TRBV7-2,TRBJ1-3
CASSYAGNSYEQYF,TGTGCCAGCAGTTACGCCGGAAACTCCTACGAGCAGTACTTC,-,-,TRBV6-5,TRBJ2-7
CASSYASGRFDEQYF,TGTGCCAGCAGTTACGCTAGCGGGAGATTCGACGAGCAGTACTTC,-,TRBD2,TRBV6-5,TRBJ2-7
CASSKHHRDEQYF,TGTGCCAGCAGCAAACACCACAGGGATGAGCAGTACTTC,-,-,TRBV21-1,TRBJ2-7
CASSSAGTDSYEQYF,TGTGCCAGCAGCTCCGCCGGGACGGACTCCTACGAGCAGTACTTC,few,-,TRBV28,TRBJ2-7
CASRAAGANVLTF,TGTGCCAGCAGGGCGGCTGGGGCCAACGTCCTGACTTTC,many,-,TRBV14,TRBJ2-6
CASSLALRVLDTQYF,TGTGCCAGCAGCTTAGCGCTTAGAGTCCTAGATACGCAGTATTTT,-,-,TRBV7-2,TRBJ2-3
CSVAFPGTEAFF,TGCAGCGTTGCTTTCCCAGGCACTGAAGCTTTCTTT,-,-,TRBV29-1,TRBJ1-1
CASSRGEVDTQYF,TGTGCCAGTAGCCGGGGTGAGGTAGATACGCAGTATTTT,few,-,TRBV19,TRBJ2-3
CASTLLAGVAGELFF,TGTGCCAGCACATTACTAGCGGGAGTTGCCGGGGAGCTGTTTTTT,few,TRBD2,TRBV2,TRBJ2-2
CASSVDGTYGYTF,TGTGCCAGCAGCGTAGACGGGACATATGGCTACACCTTC,-,-,TRBV9,TRBJ1-2
CASSFRGSTYNEQFF,TGTGCCAGCAGCTTCAGGGGATCGACCTACAATGAGCAGTTCTTC,-,-,TRBV7-2,TRBJ2-1
CASSPGTLRRGTQYF,TGTGCCAGCAGTCCGGGGACATTACGCCGGGGGACCCAGTACTTC,few,-,TRBV28,TRBJ2-5
CSHNQGAREQFF,TGCAGCCATAACCAGGGGGCACGAGAGCAGTTCTTC,-,TRBD1,TRBV29-1,TRBJ2-1
CASSDRTGDTQYF,TGTGCCAGCAGCGACAGGACAGGGGATACGCAGTATTTT,few,TRBD1,TRBV7-2,TRBJ2-3
CASSQDPVREKLFF,TGTGCCAGCAGCCAAGACCCGGTTCGGGAAAAACTGTTTTTT,-,-,TRBV5-4,TRBJ1-4
CASSLHYGYTF,TGTGCCAGCAGCTTACACTATGGCTACACCTTC,-,-,TRBV7-2,TRBJ1-2
CASSTGVTQYF,TGTGCCAGTTCTACGGGGGTCACCCAGTACTTC,few,-,TRBV19,TRBJ2-5
CSANLFETQYF,TGCAGTGCTAATCTCTTTGAGACCCAGTACTTC,-,-,TRBV20-1,TRBJ2-5
CASSRTSEGEQFF,TGTGCCAGCAGCAGGACTAGCGAGGGTGAGCAGTTCTTC,few,TRBD2,TRBV5-4,TRBJ2-1
CATSRADYNEQFF,TGTGCCACCAGCAGAGCTGACTACAATGAGCAGTTCTTC,-,-,TRBV15,TRBJ2-1
CASSFQGWGNIQYF,TGTGCCAGCAGCTTCCAGGGCTGGGGGAACATTCAGTACTTC,few,-,TRBV4-2,TRBJ2-4
CASSFFVAGNDNEQFF,TGTGCCAGCAGTTTTTTTGTAGCGGGAAACGACAATGAGCAGTTCTTC,few,TRBD2,TRBV28,TRBJ2-1
CASSLERGRSYEQYF,TGTGCCAGCAGCTTAGAGCGCGGGAGGTCCTACGAGCAGTACTTC,few,TRBD2,TRBV7-2,TRBJ2-7
CASSLVPGQETQYF,TGCGCCAGCAGCTTGGTGCCAGGCCAAGAGACCCAGTACTTC,-,-,TRBV5-1,TRBJ2-5
CASSQNGVAAGAGIETQYF,TGCGCCAGCAGCCAAAACGGGGTGGCGGCGGGAGCAGGGATAGAGACCCAGTACTTC,-,TRBD2,TRBV4-3,TRBJ2-5
CATSRAGSEQYF,TGTGCCACCTCTCGGGCGGGTAGCGAGCAGTACTTC,-,-,TRBV27,TRBJ2-7
CASTDSRYEQYF,TGTGCCAGCACAGATAGCCGGTACGAGCAGTACTTC,-,-,TRBV28,TRBJ2-7
CASSPRGNTEAFF,TGTGCCAGCAGTCCTAGGGGGAACACTGAAGCTTTCTTT,few,-,TRBV7-9,TRBJ1-1
CASAGLESVGELFF,TGTGCCAGCGCGGGACTTGAATCGGTCGGGGAGCTGTTTTTT,few,-,TRBV7-8,TRBJ2-2
CASNKGRTQETQYF,TGTGCCAGTAACAAGGGGAGGACCCAAGAGACCCAGTACTTC,few,-,TRBV19,TRBJ2-5
CASSPRTGNRQETQYF,TGTGCCAGCAGCCCGCGGACAGGGAATCGCCAAGAGACCCAGTACTTC,few,TRBD1,TRBV7-8,TRBJ2-5
CATSRLRTSMTFATNEKLFF,TGTGCCACCAGCAGGCTACGGACCTCGATGACCTTTGCAACTAATGAAAAACTGTTTTTT,-,-,TRBV15,TRBJ1-4